Following are 16 T cell receptor beta chains from one sample sequenced in a study of cytomegalovirus exposure and HLA in healthy donors. Amplification used 60 Vbeta primers and 13 Jbeta primers. Method: immunoSEQ multiplex PCR; TCRdb's copy keeps in-frame clones and lacks some. The table includes approximately 110,000 clones, around 80% detected once. What was sequenced was PBMCs. The receptors derive from a female donor in good health and CMV-seropositive.

This clone has just a few counts. The V and J genes are TRBV11-3 and TRBJ2-2, with D possibly matching TRBD1 (5 bases). The germline V gene encodes CDR1 SGHNT and CDR2 YENEEA. The CDR3 is 13 residues long. Trimming shortened V by 5 bases and J by 5 bases, and 9 bases separated the two germline ends. The CDR3 coding sequence is TGTGCCAGCAGCCTTACAGGAACCGGGGAGCTGTTTTTT. Translation: CASSLTGTGELFF.

The rearrangement uses TRBV9 and TRBJ1-2, with 10 positions matching TRBD1. V was pared by 4 bases and J by 4 bases, with 7 bases of the junction left unmatched. Looked up from germline, CDR1 is SGDLS and CDR2 is YYNGEE. The CDR3 is made up of 15 amino acids. The CDR3 reads CASSLETGGGYGYTF. DNA for the CDR3: TGTGCCAGCAGCCTAGAGACAGGGGGCGGCTATGGCTACACCTTC.

The V gene is TRBV6-1, the J gene TRBJ1-4; 10 nucleotides align to TRBD1. J was trimmed by 8 bases and V by 3 bases; bases with no gene match: 6. The CDR3 sequence is 15 residues long. Germline loops: CDR1 MNHNS, CDR2 SASEGT. The CDR3 DNA is TGTGCCAGCAGTGAGGGGGACAGGGGCGAGGAAAAACTGTTTTTT. It encodes CASSEGDRGEEKLFF.

This clone was counted a single time. For the CDR3, the DNA is TGTGCCAGCTCACCGTCTGGCAGGGGGTACGGTGAGGCGTACTTC. Protein: CASSPSGRGYGEAYF. The gene calls are TRBV18 and TRBJ2-7; 7 bases are shared with TRBD1. V was pared by 3 bases and J by 12 bases, with 17 bases of the junction left unmatched. The germline CDR1 and CDR2 sequences are KGHSH and LQKENI. CDR3 length: 15 residues.

Here the CDR3 DNA reads TGTGCCGGGGGGGCGCAAGAGACCCAGTACTTC. Translated, it gives CAGGAQETQYF. The J gene is TRBJ2-5, the V gene TRBV30; the D gene is possibly TRBD2 (7 bases). This CDR3 is 11 amino acids long. Germline V gives CDR1 GTSNPN, CDR2 SVGIG (reference sequence). V lost 8 bases and J 2 bases, leaving 9 bases between the germline ends.

This chain joins TRBV19 and TRBJ1-1; TRBD1 aligns across 7 bases. Unmatched junction bases numbered 1, after V lost 6 bases and J lost 0 bases. This CDR3 comprises 13 residues. The germline V gene encodes CDR1 LNHDA and CDR2 SQIVND (reference sequence). The CDR3 DNA sequence: TGTGCCAGTAGGGGGACAGTGAACACTGAAGCTTTCTTT. It yields the protein CASRGTVNTEAFF.

The chain joins TRBV5-1 to TRBJ1-1, with 7 positions matching TRBD1. The CDR3 has 15 residues. V shed 4 bases, J shed 6 bases, and the junction held 12 bases outside the gene matches. Germline lookup yields CDR1 SGHRS and CDR2 YFSETQ. This CDR3 reads CASSVIQGVGAEAFF. CDR3 nucleotides: TGCGCCAGCAGCGTAATTCAGGGGGTTGGCGCTGAAGCTTTCTTT.

This clone was picked up a small number of times. V gene TRBV19 combines with J gene TRBJ2-7; 7 bases map to TRBD1. Losses at the gene ends were 6 bases for V and 9 bases for J; bases not matched to a gene: 14. The CDR3 extends over 14 amino acids. The germline CDR1 and CDR2 sequences are LNHDA and SQIVND (reference sequence). CDR3 region: CASSPGQRYTAQYF. The DNA for the CDR3 is TGTGCCAGTAGCCCGGGACAGAGATATACGGCGCAGTACTTC.

V is TRBV10-3 and J is TRBJ2-1; TRBD2 matches 8 bases. J gave up 4 bases and V 7 bases, and 15 bases lay outside the gene matches. Germline assignment: CDR1 ENHRY and CDR2 SYGVKD. The CDR3 has 17 amino acids. The DNA of the CDR3 is TGTGCCATCATGAGGCGAGCGGGAGATCGGGGATACAATGAGCAGTTCTTC. Translating gives CAIMRRAGDRGYNEQFF.

The rearrangement joins TRBV2 to TRBJ2-7; 10 nucleotides agree with TRBD1. This CDR3 spans 16 amino acids. The germline CDR1 and CDR2 sequences are SNHLY and FYNNEI. V lost 7 bases to trimming and J lost 1 base; unmatched junction nucleotides: 10. In DNA form, the CDR3 reads TGTGCCAGCACCACGGGGGGGACAGGGGTTTCCTACGAGCAGTACTTC. Its translation is CASTTGGTGVSYEQYF.

The genes are TRBV5-4 and TRBJ1-3, with TRBD1 matching 7 bases. The V and J ends lost 7 bases and 0 bases, in that order; junction bases with no gene match: 7. The CDR3 covers 15 residues. Germline lookup yields CDR1 SGHNT and CDR2 YYREEE (reference sequence). For the CDR3, the DNA is TGTGCCAGCCACATGAGACAGGGCTCTGGAAACACCATATATTTT. It specifies CASHMRQGSGNTIYF.

There are a few counts of this clone. The chain recombines TRBV5-5 with TRBJ2-2; 9 bases map to TRBD1. Unmatched junction bases numbered 9, after V lost 6 bases and J lost 3 bases. The CDR3 spans 16 residues. Germline V gives CDR1 SGHKS, CDR2 YYEKEE (reference sequence). The CDR3 spells CASTMGGQGYTGELFF. The CDR3 DNA follows: TGTGCCAGCACCATGGGGGGACAGGGTTACACCGGGGAGCTGTTTTTT.

This chain links TRBV5-1 with TRBJ1-2, with 7 bases fitting TRBD1. This CDR3 contains 14 residues. Germline loops: CDR1 SGHRS, CDR2 YFSETQ. The V gene end was trimmed by 4 bases and the J gene end by 4 bases; junction bases not matched to a gene: 7. For the CDR3, the DNA is TGCGCCAGCAGCCGGGACAGCCAATTCTATGGCTACACCTTC. This sequence encodes CASSRDSQFYGYTF.

Note on this clone: Sequence at one end of the junction differs from germline and may be a read error. The chain has TRBV7-7 and TRBJ2-2, with D possibly TRBD2 on 5 matching bases. The length of the CDR3 is 13 residues. Germline-derived CDR1 and CDR2 are SSHAT and FNYEAQ (reference sequence). The chain's CDR3 is CASSSSGSGELFF. In DNA form, the CDR3 reads TGTGCTAGCAGCAGCTCGGGGTCCGGGGAGCTGTTTTTT.

The chain links TRBV6-6 to TRBJ2-7; 7 bases match TRBD2. V dropped 2 bases and J dropped 0; count of bases not matched to a gene: 1. The CDR3 has 14 residues. Germline CDR1 is MNHNY and CDR2 is SVGAGI (reference sequence). Written as DNA, the CDR3 is TGTGCCAGCAGTTACCTAGCGGACTCCTACGAGCAGTACTTC. Translation: CASSYLADSYEQYF.

V and J are TRBV5-6 and TRBJ2-1; tentative D call: TRBD1 (6 bases). The length of the CDR3 is 13 residues. Germline CDR1 SGHDT, CDR2 YYEEEE. Between the trimmed V and J ends, which lost 3 bases and 7 bases, there was a span of 11 bases. This CDR3 reads CASSWSRGNEQFF. CDR3 DNA sequence: TGTGCCAGCAGCTGGAGCAGGGGAAATGAGCAGTTCTTC. Full variable domain (outside the CDR3, taken from reference TRBV5-6 and TRBJ2-1): DAGVTQSPTHLIKTRGQQVTLRCSPKSGHDTVSWYQQALGQGPQFIFQYYEEEERQRGNFPDRFSGHQFPNYSSELNVNALLLGDSALYLCASSWSRGNEQFFGPGTRLTVL.